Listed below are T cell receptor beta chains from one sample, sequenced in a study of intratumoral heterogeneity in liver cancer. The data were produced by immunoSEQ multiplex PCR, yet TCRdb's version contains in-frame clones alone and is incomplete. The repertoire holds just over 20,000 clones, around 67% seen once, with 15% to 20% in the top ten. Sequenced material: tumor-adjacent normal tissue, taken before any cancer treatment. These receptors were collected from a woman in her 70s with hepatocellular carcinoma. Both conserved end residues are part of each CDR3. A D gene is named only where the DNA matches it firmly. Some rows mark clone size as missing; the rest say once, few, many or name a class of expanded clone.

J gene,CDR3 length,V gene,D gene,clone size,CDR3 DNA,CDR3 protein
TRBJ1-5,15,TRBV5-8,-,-,TGTGCCAGCAGCTTGGGGGGGGCCGGAAATCAGCCCCAGCATTTT,CASSLGGAGNQPQHF
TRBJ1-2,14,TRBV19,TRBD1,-,TGTGCCAGTAGTTTCTGGGACAGGGGGTTTGGCTACACCTTC,CASSFWDRGFGYTF
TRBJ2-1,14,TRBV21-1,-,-,TGTGCCAGTCGCCCCAGCGGGGCGGTCAATGAGCAGTTCTTC,CASRPSGAVNEQFF
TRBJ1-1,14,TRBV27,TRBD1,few,TGTGCCAGCAGTCCACAGGGGGTTGGCACTGAAGCTTTCTTT,CASSPQGVGTEAFF
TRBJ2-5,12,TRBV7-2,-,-,TGTGCCAGCAGCCCTGATCAAGAGACCCAGTACTTC,CASSPDQETQYF
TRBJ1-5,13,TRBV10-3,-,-,TGTGCCATCAGTGGACAGGTTAATCAGCCCCAGCATTTT,CAISGQVNQPQHF
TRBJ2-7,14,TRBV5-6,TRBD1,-,TGTGCCAGCTGCCCGACAGGGGCATCCTACGAGCAGTACTTC,CASCPTGASYEQYF
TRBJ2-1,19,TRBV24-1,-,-,TGTGCCACCAGTGATCCAACCGCCGGAGGAGCGGGCGCCTACAATGAGCAGTTCTTC,CATSDPTAGGAGAYNEQFF
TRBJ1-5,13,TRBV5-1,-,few,TGCGCCAGCAGCGCGGACCTCAATCAGCCCCAGCATTTT,CASSADLNQPQHF
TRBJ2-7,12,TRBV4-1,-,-,TGCGCCAGCAGCCAAGCAGGGTACGAGCAGTACTTC,CASSQAGYEQYF
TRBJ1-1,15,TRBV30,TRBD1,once,TGTGCCTGGAGTGGTACAGGGGGCCTGAACACTGAAGCTTTCTTT,CAWSGTGGLNTEAFF
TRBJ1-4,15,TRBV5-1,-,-,TGCGCCAGCAGCGACAGCTTCGCAACTAATGAAAAACTGTTTTTT,CASSDSFATNEKLFF
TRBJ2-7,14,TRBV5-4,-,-,TGTGCCAGCAGCCCGCTCCCCAATATGTACGAGCAGTACTTC,CASSPLPNMYEQYF
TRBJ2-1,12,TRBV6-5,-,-,TGTGCCAGCACCTCCCGGGCTAGTAGGCAGTTCTTC,CASTSRASRQFF
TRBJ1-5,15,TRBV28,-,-,TGTGCCAGCAGTTTTTTAGTTGGGGGAAGTCAGCCCCAGCATTTT,CASSFLVGGSQPQHF
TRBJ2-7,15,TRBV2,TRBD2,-,TGTGCCAGCAGAAACCCTAGCGGGAGTTTCTACGAGCAGTACTTC,CASRNPSGSFYEQYF
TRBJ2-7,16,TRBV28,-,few,TGTGCCAGCAGTTTTGGGGGGGCGGGAGAGCGTTACGAGCAGTACTTC,CASSFGGAGERYEQYF
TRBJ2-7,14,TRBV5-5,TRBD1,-,TGTGCCAGCAGCATCGGGACAGGGACCTACGAGCAGTACTTC,CASSIGTGTYEQYF
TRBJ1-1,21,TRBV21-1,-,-,TGTGCCAGCAGCAACTCCTTCCCTGACAGGCTTGAGGATAGGGAAAACACTGAAGCTTTCTTT,CASSNSFPDRLEDRENTEAFF
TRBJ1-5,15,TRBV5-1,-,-,TGCGCCAGCAGCCCAGCAGGTAGGGGTTCTCAGCCCCAGCATTTT,CASSPAGRGSQPQHF
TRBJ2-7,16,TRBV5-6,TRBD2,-,TGTGCCAGCAGCTTGGCACTAGCGGGACCTTTCTACGAGCAGTACTTC,CASSLALAGPFYEQYF
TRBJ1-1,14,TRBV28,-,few,TGTGCCAGCAGTTTAGGACGCGCTTCAACTGAAGCTTTCTTT,CASSLGRASTEAFF
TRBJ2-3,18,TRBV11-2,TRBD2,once,TGTGCCAGCAGCTTACGAGCGGGAGGTTCCAAAAACACAGATACGCAGTATTTT,CASSLRAGGSKNTDTQYF
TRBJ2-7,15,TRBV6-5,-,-,TGTGCCAGCAGCATGGGGGGACTTTCCTCCTACGAGCAGTACTTC,CASSMGGLSSYEQYF
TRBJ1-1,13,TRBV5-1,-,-,TGCGCCAGCAGCTTGCTCCGACAGACTGAAGCTTTCTTT,CASSLLRQTEAFF
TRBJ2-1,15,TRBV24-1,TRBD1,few,TGTGCCACCAGCGCTCCGGGACAGGGATCATATGAGCAGTTCTTC,CATSAPGQGSYEQFF
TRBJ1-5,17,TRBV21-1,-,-,TGTGCCAGCAGCAAACACAGGGGGCGGAATAGCAATCAGCCCCAGCATTTT,CASSKHRGRNSNQPQHF
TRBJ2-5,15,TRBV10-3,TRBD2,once,TGTGCCATCAGTGAACCGACTAGCGGGGGGGAGACCCAGTACTTC,CAISEPTSGGETQYF
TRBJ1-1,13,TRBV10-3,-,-,TGTGCCATCAGTGAGCCCCCGTTCACTGAAGCTTTCTTT,CAISEPPFTEAFF
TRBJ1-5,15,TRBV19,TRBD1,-,TGTGCCAGTAGCTCCACAGGGGGCGGCAATCAGCCCCAGCATTTT,CASSSTGGGNQPQHF
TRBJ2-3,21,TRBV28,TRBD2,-,TGTGCCAGCAGTTTAATCTGGCTGATGGGGACTAGCGGGAGGGACACAGATACGCAGTATTTT,CASSLIWLMGTSGRDTDTQYF
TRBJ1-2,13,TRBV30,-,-,TGTGCCTGGAGCTCACCGAAGCCCCGTGGCTACACCTTC,CAWSSPKPRGYTF
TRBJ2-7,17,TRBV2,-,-,TGTGCCAGCAGGGGGACAGGACGCGGGAGGGATACCTACGAGCAGTACTTC,CASRGTGRGRDTYEQYF
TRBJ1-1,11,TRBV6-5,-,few,TGTGCCAGCAAAAAGAACACTGAAGCTTTCTTT,CASKKNTEAFF
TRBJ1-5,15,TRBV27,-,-,TGTGCCAGCAGTTATATCTACGGAGGCAATCAGCCCCAGCATTTT,CASSYIYGGNQPQHF
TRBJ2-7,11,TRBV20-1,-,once,TGCAGTGCTAGAGATGGGTACGAGCAGTACTTC,CSARDGYEQYF
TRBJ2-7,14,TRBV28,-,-,TGTGCCAGCAGTTTGACCAGGGCCCCCTACGAGCAGTACTTC,CASSLTRAPYEQYF
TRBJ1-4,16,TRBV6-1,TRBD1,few,TGTGCCAGCAGTGCGGGACCGGGACAGGGGTCTGAAAAACTGTTTTTT,CASSAGPGQGSEKLFF
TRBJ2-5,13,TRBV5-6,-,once,TGTGCCAGCAGCCACCCATATCTGGAGACCCAGTACTTC,CASSHPYLETQYF
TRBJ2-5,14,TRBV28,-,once,TGTGCCAGCAGTCGGACGGGCGGTTCAGAGACCCAGTACTTC,CASSRTGGSETQYF
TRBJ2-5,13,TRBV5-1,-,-,TGCGCCAGCAGCTTGGAACGGGAAGAGACCCAGTACTTC,CASSLEREETQYF
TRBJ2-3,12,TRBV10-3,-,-,TGTGCCATCAGTGAGTGGACAGATACGCAGTATTTT,CAISEWTDTQYF
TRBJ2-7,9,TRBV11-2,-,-,TGTGCCAGCGCGAAGGAGCAGTACTTC,CASAKEQYF
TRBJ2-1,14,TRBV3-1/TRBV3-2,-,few,TGTGCCAGCAGCCAAGACTTTCGGAATAATGAGCAGTTCTTC,CASSQDFRNNEQFF
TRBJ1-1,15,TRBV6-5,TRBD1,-,TGTGCCAGCAGAGGACAGGGTCTCATAAACACTGAAGCTTTCTTT,CASRGQGLINTEAFF
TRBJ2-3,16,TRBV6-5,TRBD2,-,TGTGCCAGCAGTTCTAGCGGGAGGGGTAGCACAGATACGCAGTATTTT,CASSSSGRGSTDTQYF
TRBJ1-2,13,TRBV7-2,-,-,TGTGCCAGCAGCTCGGCACCGACCCGTGGCTACACCTTC,CASSSAPTRGYTF
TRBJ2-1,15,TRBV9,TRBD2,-,TGTGCCAGCAGCGAATTAGCGGGCACCTACAATGAGCAGTTCTTC,CASSELAGTYNEQFF
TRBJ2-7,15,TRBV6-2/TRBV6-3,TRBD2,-,TGTGCCAGCAGTTACACTAGCGGGGTCTCCTACGAGCAGTACTTC,CASSYTSGVSYEQYF
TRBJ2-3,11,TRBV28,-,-,TGTGCCAGCAGTCCGGGAGATACGCAGTATTTT,CASSPGDTQYF
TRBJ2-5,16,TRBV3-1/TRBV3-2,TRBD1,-,TGTGCCAGCAGCCCCAGGGGGTCGGCTTACCAAGAGACCCAGTACTTC,CASSPRGSAYQETQYF
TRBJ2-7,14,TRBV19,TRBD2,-,TGTGCCAGTAGCCGTGGGGGGGATCCCTACGAGCAGTACTTC,CASSRGGDPYEQYF